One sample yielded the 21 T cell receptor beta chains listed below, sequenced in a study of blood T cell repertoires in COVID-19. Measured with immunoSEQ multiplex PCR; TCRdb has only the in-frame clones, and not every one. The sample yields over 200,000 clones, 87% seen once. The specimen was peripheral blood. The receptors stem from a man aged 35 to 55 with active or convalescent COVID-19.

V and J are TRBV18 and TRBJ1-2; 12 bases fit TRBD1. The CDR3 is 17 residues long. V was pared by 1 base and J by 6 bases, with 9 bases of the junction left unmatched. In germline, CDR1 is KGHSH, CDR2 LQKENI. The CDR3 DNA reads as TGTGCCAGCTCACCACTGGGACAGGGGGCGAAGTTTGATGGCTACACCTTC. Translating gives CASSPLGQGAKFDGYTF.

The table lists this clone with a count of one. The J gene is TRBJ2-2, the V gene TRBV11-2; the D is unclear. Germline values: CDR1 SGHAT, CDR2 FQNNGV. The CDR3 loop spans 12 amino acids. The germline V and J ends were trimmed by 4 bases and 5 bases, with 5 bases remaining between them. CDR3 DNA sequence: TGTGCCAGCAGCTCGCGTACCGGGGAGCTGTTTTTT. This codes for CASSSRTGELFF.

The CDR3: CASSPSGVYPGELFF. For the CDR3, the DNA is TGTGCCAGCAGCCCTTCAGGGGTATACCCCGGGGAGCTGTTTTTT. V usage is TRBV28 and J usage is TRBJ2-2, with D possibly matching TRBD1 (6 bases). Per germline, CDR1 MDHEN and CDR2 SYDVKM. The V end lost 6 bases, the J end lost 6 bases, and 17 bases lay between the germline ends. The CDR3 runs to 15 residues.

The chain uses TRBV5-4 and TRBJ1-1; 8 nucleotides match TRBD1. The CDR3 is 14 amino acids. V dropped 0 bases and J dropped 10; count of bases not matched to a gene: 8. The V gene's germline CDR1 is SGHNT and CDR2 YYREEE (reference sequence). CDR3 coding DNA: TGTGCCAGCAGCTTGGGCGGACAGGGCGCGGGAGCTTTCTTT. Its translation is CASSLGGQGAGAFF.

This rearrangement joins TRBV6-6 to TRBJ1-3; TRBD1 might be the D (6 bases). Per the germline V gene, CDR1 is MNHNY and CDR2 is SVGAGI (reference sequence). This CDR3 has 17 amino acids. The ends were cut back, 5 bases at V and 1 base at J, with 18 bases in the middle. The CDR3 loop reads CASSLRTATLSGNTIYF. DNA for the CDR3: TGTGCCAGCAGTCTCCGGACAGCAACCCTTTCTGGAAACACCATATATTTT.

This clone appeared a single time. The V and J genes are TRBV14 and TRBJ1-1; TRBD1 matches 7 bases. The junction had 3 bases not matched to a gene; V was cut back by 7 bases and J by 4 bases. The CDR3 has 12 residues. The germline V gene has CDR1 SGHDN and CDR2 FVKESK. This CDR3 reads CASTYRGTEAFF. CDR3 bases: TGTGCCAGCACCTACAGGGGCACTGAAGCTTTCTTT. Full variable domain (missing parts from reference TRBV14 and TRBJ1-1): EAGVTQFPSHSVIEKGQTVTLRCDPISGHDNLYWYRRVMGKEIKFLLHFVKESKQDESGMPNNRFLAERTGGTYSTLKVQPAELEDSGVYFCASTYRGTEAFFGQGTRLTVV.

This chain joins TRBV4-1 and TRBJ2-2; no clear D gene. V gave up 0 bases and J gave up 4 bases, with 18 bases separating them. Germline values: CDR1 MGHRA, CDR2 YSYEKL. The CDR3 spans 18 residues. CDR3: CASSQDPPARYATGELFF. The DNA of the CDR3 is TGCGCCAGCAGCCAAGATCCCCCGGCTAGATATGCCACCGGGGAGCTGTTTTTT.

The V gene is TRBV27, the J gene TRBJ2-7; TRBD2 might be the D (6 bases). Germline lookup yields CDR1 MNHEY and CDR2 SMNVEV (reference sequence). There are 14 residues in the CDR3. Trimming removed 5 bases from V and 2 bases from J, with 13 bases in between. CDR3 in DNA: TGTGCCAGCAGTCGACTAGATAGTACCTACGAGCAGTACTTC. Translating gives CASSRLDSTYEQYF.

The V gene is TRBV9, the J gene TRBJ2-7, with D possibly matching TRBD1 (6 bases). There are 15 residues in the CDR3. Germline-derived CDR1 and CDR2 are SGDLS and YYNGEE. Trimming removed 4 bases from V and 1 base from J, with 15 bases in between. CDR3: CASSPWTESSYEQYF. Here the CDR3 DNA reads TGTGCCAGCAGCCCATGGACAGAAAGTTCCTACGAGCAGTACTTC.

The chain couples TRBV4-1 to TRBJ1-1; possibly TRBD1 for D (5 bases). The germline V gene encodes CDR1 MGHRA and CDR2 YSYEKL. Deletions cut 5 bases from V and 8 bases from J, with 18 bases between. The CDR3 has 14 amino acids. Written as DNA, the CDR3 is TGCGCCAGCAGCTCCGGGCAGGGTTTGGGAGAAGCTTTCTTT. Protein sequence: CASSSGQGLGEAFF.

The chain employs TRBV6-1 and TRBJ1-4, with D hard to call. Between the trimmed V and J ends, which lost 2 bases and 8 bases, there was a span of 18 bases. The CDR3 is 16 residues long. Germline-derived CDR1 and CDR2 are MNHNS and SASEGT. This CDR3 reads CASSEWRAGGEEKLFF. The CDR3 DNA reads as TGTGCCAGCAGTGAATGGAGGGCTGGTGGGGAGGAAAAACTGTTTTTT.

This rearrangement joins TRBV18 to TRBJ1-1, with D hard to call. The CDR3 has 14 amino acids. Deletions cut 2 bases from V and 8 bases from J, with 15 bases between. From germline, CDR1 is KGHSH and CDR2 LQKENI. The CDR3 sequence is CASSPDLTGVEAFF. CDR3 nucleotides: TGTGCCAGCTCACCAGACTTAACGGGTGTAGAAGCTTTCTTT.

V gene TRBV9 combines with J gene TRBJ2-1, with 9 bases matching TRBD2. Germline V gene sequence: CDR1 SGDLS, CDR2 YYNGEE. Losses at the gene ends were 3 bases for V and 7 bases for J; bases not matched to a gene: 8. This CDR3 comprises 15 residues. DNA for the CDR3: TGTGCCAGCAGCGCCACAGGCGGGGGGGAAAATGAGCAGTTCTTC. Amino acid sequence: CASSATGGGENEQFF.

CDR3 coding DNA: TGTGCCAGCAGCTTAGAGATAGCGGGGGGTACCTACGAGCAGTACTTC. Amino acid sequence: CASSLEIAGGTYEQYF. The gene calls are TRBV11-2 and TRBJ2-7; 10 nucleotides agree with TRBD2. Germline V CDR1 and CDR2: SGHAT, FQNNGV. The V gene end was trimmed by 0 bases and the J gene end by 2 bases; junction bases not matched to a gene: 4. The length of the CDR3 is 16 residues.

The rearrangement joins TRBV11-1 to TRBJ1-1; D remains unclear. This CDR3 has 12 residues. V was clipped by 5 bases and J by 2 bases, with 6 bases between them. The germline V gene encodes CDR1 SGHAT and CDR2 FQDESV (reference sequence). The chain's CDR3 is CASSRYNTEAFF. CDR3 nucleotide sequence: TGTGCCAGCAGCCGTTATAACACTGAAGCTTTCTTT.

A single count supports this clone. CDR3 sequence: CATSRAGASNQPQHF. In DNA, the CDR3 is TGTGCCACCAGCAGAGCAGGGGCGAGCAATCAGCCCCAGCATTTT. V gene TRBV15 combines with J gene TRBJ1-5, with a weak D call TRBD1 (6 bases). The CDR3 sequence is 15 residues long. The V gene's germline CDR1 is LNHNV and CDR2 YYDKDF (reference sequence). V was shortened by 1 base and J by 1 base, with 8 bases between the two germline ends.

In nucleotides, the CDR3 is TGCGCCAGCAGCCCCGGACAGGAGTCCTATGGCTACACCTTC. Translating gives CASSPGQESYGYTF. J is TRBJ1-2 and V is TRBV4-1; 7 nucleotides line up with TRBD1. Germline V gene sequence: CDR1 MGHRA, CDR2 YSYEKL. The CDR3 runs 14 residues. The trim removed 4 bases at V and 4 bases at J, leaving 6 bases unmatched.

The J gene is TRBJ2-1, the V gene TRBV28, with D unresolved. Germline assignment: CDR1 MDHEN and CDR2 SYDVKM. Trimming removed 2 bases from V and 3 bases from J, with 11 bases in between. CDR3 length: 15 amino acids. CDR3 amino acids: CASSLAADIYNEQFF. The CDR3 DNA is TGTGCCAGCAGTTTAGCAGCTGACATCTACAATGAGCAGTTCTTC. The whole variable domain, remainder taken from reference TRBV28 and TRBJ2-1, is DVKVTQSSRYLVKRTGEKVFLECVQDMDHENMFWYRQDPGLGLRLIYFSYDVKMKEKGDIPEGYSVSREKKERFSLILESASTNQTSMYLCASSLAADIYNEQFFGPGTRLTVL.

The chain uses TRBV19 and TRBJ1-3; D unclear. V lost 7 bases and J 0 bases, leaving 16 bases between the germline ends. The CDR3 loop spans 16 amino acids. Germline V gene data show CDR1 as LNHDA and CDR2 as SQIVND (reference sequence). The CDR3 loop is CASTSSGLISGNTIYF. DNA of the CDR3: TGTGCCAGTACCTCCTCGGGTTTGATCTCTGGAAACACCATATATTTT.

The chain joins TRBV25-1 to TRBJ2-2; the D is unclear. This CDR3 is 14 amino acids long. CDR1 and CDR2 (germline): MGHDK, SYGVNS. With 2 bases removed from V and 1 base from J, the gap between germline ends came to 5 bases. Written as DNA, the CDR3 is TGTGCCAGCAGTGAACAGATGAACACCGGGGAGCTGTTTTTT. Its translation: CASSEQMNTGELFF.

The CDR3 sequence: CASSQAAGFGDTQYF. The CDR3 nucleotides are TGCGCCAGCAGCCAAGCCGCGGGGTTCGGAGATACGCAGTATTTT. The chain uses TRBV4-1 and TRBJ2-3, with D perhaps matching TRBD2 (6 bases). CDR1 is MGHRA and CDR2 is YSYEKL in the germline V gene. This CDR3 has 15 amino acids. The V end lost 1 base, the J end lost 5 bases, and 13 bases lay between the germline ends.